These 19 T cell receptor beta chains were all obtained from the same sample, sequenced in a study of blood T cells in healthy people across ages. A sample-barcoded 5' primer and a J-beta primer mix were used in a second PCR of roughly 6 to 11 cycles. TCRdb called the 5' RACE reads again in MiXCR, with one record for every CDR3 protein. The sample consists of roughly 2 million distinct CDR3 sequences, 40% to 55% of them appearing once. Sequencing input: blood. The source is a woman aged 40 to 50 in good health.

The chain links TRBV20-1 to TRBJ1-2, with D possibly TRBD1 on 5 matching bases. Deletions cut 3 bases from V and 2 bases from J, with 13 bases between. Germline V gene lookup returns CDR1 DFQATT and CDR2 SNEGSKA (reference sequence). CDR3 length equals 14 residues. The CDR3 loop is CSARQGPLNYGYTF. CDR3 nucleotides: TGCAGTGCTAGGCAGGGCCCGCTAAACTATGGCTACACCTTC.

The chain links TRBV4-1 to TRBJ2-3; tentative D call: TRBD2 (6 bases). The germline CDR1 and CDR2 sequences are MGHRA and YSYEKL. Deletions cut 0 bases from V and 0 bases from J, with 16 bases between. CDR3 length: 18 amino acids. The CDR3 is CASSQDGSSVTSTDTQYF. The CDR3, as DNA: TGCGCCAGCAGCCAAGATGGTTCTAGCGTTACTAGCACAGATACGCAGTATTTT.

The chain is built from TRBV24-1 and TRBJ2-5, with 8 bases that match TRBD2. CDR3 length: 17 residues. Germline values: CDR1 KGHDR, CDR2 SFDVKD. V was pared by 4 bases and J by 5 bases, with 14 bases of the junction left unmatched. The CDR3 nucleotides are TGTGCCACCAGTGAGGCTGGTGTAGCGGGGACCCCGGAGACCCAGTACTTC. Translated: CATSEAGVAGTPETQYF.

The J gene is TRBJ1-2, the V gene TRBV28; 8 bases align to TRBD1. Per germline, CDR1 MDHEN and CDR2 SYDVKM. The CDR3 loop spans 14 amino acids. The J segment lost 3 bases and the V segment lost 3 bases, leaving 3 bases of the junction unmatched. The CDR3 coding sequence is TGTGCCAGCAGTTTTACGGACAGGGACTATGGCTACACCTTC. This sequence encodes CASSFTDRDYGYTF.

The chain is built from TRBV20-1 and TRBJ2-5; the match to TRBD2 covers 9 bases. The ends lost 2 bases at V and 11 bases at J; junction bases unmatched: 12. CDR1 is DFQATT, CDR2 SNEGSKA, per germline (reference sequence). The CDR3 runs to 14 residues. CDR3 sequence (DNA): TGCAGTGCTAGAAAGGACCTAGCGGGATTTGTGCAGTACTTC. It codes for CSARKDLAGFVQYF.

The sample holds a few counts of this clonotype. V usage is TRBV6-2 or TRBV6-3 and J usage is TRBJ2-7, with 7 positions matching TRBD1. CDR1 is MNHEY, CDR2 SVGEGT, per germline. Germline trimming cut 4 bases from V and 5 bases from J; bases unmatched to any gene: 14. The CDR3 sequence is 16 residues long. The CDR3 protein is CASSWVGTTGRNEQYF. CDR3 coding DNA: TGTGCCAGCAGTTGGGTTGGGACGACAGGGCGGAACGAGCAGTACTTC.

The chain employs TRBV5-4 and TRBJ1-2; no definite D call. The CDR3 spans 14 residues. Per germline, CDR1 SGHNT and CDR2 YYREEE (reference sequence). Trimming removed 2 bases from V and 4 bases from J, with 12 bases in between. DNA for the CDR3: TGTGCCAGCAGCTTTCCAGGTCCTTCCTATGGCTACACCTTC. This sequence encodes CASSFPGPSYGYTF.

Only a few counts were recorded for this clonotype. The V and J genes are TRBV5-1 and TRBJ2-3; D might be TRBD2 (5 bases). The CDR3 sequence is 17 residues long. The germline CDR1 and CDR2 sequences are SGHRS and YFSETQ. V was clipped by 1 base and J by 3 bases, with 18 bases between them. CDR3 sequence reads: CASSLSNGEIRTDTQYF. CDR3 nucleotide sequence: TGCGCCAGCAGCTTGAGTAACGGGGAAATTCGGACAGATACGCAGTATTTT. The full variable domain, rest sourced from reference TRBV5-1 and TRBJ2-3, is KAGVTQTPRYLIKTRGQQVTLSCSPISGHRSVSWYQQTPGQGLQFLFEYFSETQRNKGNFPGRFSGRQFSNSRSEMNVSTLELGDSALYLCASSLSNGEIRTDTQYFGPGTRLTVL.

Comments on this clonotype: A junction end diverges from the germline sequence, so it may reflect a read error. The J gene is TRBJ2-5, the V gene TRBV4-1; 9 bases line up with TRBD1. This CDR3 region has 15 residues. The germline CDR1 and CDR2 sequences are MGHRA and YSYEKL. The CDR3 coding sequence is TGTGCCAGCAGTGCCACCGGGACAGGGAAGGAGACCCAGTACTTC. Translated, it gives CASSATGTGKETQYF.

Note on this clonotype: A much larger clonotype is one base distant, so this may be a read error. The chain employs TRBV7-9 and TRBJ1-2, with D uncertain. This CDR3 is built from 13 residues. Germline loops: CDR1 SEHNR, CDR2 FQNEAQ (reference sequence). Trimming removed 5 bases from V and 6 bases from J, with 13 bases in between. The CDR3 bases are TGTGCCAGCAGCCTGCCGGAACAGAATGGCTACACCTTC. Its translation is CASSLPEQNGYTF.

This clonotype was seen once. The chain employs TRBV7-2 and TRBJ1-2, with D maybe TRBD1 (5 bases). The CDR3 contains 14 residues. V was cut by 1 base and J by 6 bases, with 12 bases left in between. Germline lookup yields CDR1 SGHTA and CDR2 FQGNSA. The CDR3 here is CTSSLEGWGDGYTF. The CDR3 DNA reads TGTACCAGCAGCTTAGAGGGGTGGGGCGATGGCTACACCTTC.

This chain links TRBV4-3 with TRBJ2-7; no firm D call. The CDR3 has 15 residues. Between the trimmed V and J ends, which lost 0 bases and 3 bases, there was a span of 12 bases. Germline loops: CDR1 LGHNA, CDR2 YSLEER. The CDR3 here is CASSQDLVRDYEQYF. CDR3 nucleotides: TGCGCCAGCAGCCAAGATCTGGTAAGAGACTACGAGCAGTACTTC.

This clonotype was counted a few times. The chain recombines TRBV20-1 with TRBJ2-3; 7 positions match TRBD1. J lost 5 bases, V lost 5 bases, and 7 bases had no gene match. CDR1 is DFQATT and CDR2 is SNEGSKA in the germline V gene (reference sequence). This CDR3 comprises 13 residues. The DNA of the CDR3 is TGCAGTGCTTCCGGACAGGCGGTAGATACGCAGTATTTT. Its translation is CSASGQAVDTQYF.

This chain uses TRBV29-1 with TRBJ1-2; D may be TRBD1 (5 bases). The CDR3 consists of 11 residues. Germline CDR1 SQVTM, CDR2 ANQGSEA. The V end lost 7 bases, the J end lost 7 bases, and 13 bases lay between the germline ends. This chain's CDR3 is CSAIWGGGYTF. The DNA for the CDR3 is TGCAGCGCGATTTGGGGCGGTGGCTACACCTTC.

CDR3 coding DNA: TGTGCCAGCAGCCGAAGTGTCGGGGGCAGCACAGATACGCAGTATTTT. Translation gives CASSRSVGGSTDTQYF. V gene TRBV12-3 or TRBV12-4 combines with J gene TRBJ2-3; the D gene could be TRBD1 or TRBD2 (6 bases each). V was pared by 6 bases and J by 0 bases, with 16 bases between. The CDR3 is made up of 16 amino acids.

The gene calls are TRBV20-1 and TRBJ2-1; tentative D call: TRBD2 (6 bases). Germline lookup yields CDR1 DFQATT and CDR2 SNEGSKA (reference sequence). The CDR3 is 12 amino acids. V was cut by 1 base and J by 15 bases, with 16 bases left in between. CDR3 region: CSARVGTVGPFF. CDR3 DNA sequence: TGCAGTGCTAGAGTAGGGACTGTAGGTCCGTTCTTC.

In nucleotides, the CDR3 is TGCAGTGCCCCGGACAGCCCCCTCCTCCAAGAGACCCAGTACTTC. Translating gives CSAPDSPLLQETQYF. The chain combines TRBV20-1 with TRBJ2-5; D is possibly TRBD1 (6 bases). V lost 6 bases to trimming and J lost 1 base, with 18 bases between them. Germline loops: CDR1 DFQATT, CDR2 SNEGSKA (reference sequence). The CDR3 totals 15 residues.

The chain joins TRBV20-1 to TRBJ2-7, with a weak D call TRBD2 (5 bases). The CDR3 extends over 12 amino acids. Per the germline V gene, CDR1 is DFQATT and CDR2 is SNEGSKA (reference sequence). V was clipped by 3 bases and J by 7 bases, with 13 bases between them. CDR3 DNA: TGCAGTGCTAGCCTGGGGAGCAATGAGCAGTACTTC. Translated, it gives CSASLGSNEQYF.

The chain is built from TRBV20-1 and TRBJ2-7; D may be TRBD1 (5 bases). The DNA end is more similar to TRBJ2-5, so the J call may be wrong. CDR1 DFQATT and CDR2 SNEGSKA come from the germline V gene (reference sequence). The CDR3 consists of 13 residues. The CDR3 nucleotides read TGCAGTGCCCTGGGGCGGAGCCAAGAGACCCAGTACTTC. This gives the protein CSALGRSQETQYF.